The clone carrying this TCR beta chain has just a few counts. Its antigen remains unidentified. The CDR3 covers 15 residues. V shed 1 base and J 0 bases; nucleotides not matched to a gene: 3. Looked up from germline, CDR1 is LGHNA and CDR2 is YSLEER. This sample stems from a study of post-analysis software for immune sequencing data. Overall study: Disease courses included relapsing-remitting, secondary progressive and progressive-relapsing multiple sclerosis. Findings of the study overall: When patients were compared with controls, 5 or 6 TRBV segments were more frequent, TRBV5-6, TRBV5-1 and TRBV20-1 among them. Compared with controls, patients showed significantly lower normalized Chao1 diversity.

Tagging with unique molecular identifiers was a feature of the TCR beta cDNA libraries. TCRdb reanalysed the PCR reads using MiXCR and keeps one entry per CDR3 protein. This sample has approximately 440,000 distinct CDR3 sequences, with roughly 46% found just once. The sample taken for sequencing was blood. The clonotype originates from a girl aged 10 to 17 with multiple sclerosis. This chain joins TRBV4-3 and TRBJ2-7; 7 nucleotides match TRBD2. The CDR3 DNA follows: TGCGCCAGCAGCCAAGTGGGGGGGAGCTCCTACGAGCAGTACTTC. Amino acids: CASSQVGGSSYEQYF.